This record concerns one TCR beta chain sequence. TCRdb independently ran MiXCR on the RT-PCR reads; one entry per CDR3 protein. Of some 880,000 distinct CDR3 sequences listed, approximately 18% are singletons. Trimming removed 6 bases at V and 7 bases at J, with 8 bases between. This CDR3 spans 11 amino acids. CDR1 and CDR2 from the germline V gene are KGHDR and SFDVKD. This record belongs to a study of patients and donors after allogeneic stem cell transplantation. The source material was blood, either unsorted or a sorted T cell fraction (not recorded which). The TCR was taken from a human donor who was either an allogeneic HSCT recipient or a stem cell or donor lymphocyte infusion donor (not recorded which). It is not recorded whose cells these are; they may come from a transplant donor. V and J are TRBV24-1 and TRBJ1-2; no reliable D call. The CDR3 sequence: CATSSGAGYTF. In nucleotides, the CDR3 is TGTGCCACCAGTTCAGGTGCTGGCTACACCTTC.